This entry lists 5 T cell receptor beta chains sequenced from one sample in a study of T cell repertoires in cytomegalovirus infection. These receptors have no known antigen. TCRdb recomputed calls from the reads with MiXCR, one row per CDR3 protein. The table has about 830,000 distinct CDR3 sequences, approximately 32% seen once. The sequencing used cultured CD8+ T cells from PBMCs, collected from culture after CMV antigen stimulation. All receptors derive from a human donor in good health (CMV status not recorded). Some clones in this sample may be carry-over from other donors' samples.

CDR3 residues: CASSNLPPDPEAFF. The CDR3 bases are TGTGCCAGCAGCAACTTACCTCCGGACCCTGAAGCTTTCTTT. This sequence joins TRBV7-2 and TRBJ1-1; no reliable D call. Germline V gene sequence: CDR1 SGHTA, CDR2 FQGNSA. Deletions cut 5 bases from V and 6 bases from J, with 16 bases between. The CDR3 consists of 14 residues.

This clonotype has at least ten counts. The chain joins TRBV5-6 to TRBJ1-1; D remains ambiguous. Trimming cost V 0 bases and J 1 base, with 10 bases left between them. Germline V CDR1 and CDR2: SGHDT, YYEEEE. The CDR3 spans 15 residues. The DNA of the CDR3 is TGTGCCAGCAGCTTGGACCCATCTCCGAACACTGAAGCTTTCTTT. This translates into CASSLDPSPNTEAFF.

This clonotype was seen many times. The rearrangement uses TRBV28 and TRBJ2-3; D possibly uses TRBD1 or TRBD2 (5 bases each). V was shortened by 4 bases and J by 6 bases, with 26 bases between the two germline ends. Germline CDR1 reads MDHEN; CDR2 reads SYDVKM. The CDR3 consists of 18 residues. CDR3 residues: CASSSNTNPRDPQDTQYF. The CDR3 nucleotides read TGTGCCAGCAGTTCGAATACCAACCCCAGGGACCCGCAGGATACGCAGTATTTT.

About this clonotype: The final CDR3 position lacks the conserved phenylalanine or tryptophan, pointing to a likely read error. The limits of the CDR3 on the DNA are not certain, so only TCRdb's listed CDR3 is given. The chain employs TRBV6-6 and TRBJ2-7; whether TRBD2, the table's D call, matches the DNA was not checked. Both ends counted, the CDR3 spans 13 residues. Germline lookup yields CDR1 MNHNY and CDR2 SVGAGI (reference sequence). The CDR3 loop reads CASSYLDRANVVI.

Notes on this clonotype: The junction and the germline gene differ at one end; a read error may be behind it. V usage is TRBV7-9 and J usage is TRBJ1-2; D might be TRBD1 (5 bases). Germline V gene data show CDR1 as SEHNR and CDR2 as FQNEAQ (reference sequence). The CDR3 spans 14 residues. The CDR3 reads CASSSRGSPYGNTF. The CDR3 coding sequence is TGTGCCAGCTCCTCACGGGGCAGTCCATATGGCAACACCTTC.